The clone carrying this T cell receptor beta chain was seen once. The sample belongs to a study of blood T cell repertoires in COVID-19. Background on the study: The cDNA or gDNA used as material had been derived from T cells, B-cell-depleted T cells, or PBMCs.

Only in-frame clones appear in the TCRdb table, and some are missing; sequencing was by immunoSEQ multiplex PCR. There are 180,000 or so clones in the sample; approximately 89% occur only once, and roughly 8% lies in the top ten. Germline CDR1 LNHDA, CDR2 SQIVND (reference sequence). The CDR3 consists of 13 residues. V was shortened by 1 base and J by 9 bases, with 12 bases between the two germline ends. The TCR sequence derives from a woman aged 60 to 75 with acute or convalescent COVID-19. The chain joins TRBV19 to TRBJ1-1; D is uncertain. Sequencing was performed on peripheral blood. The CDR3 region is CASSIGPEGKAFF. CDR3 DNA: TGTGCCAGTAGTATAGGGCCGGAGGGAAAAGCTTTCTTT.